This T cell receptor beta chain was sequenced in a study of blood T cell repertoires in COVID-19. Study-wide context: Spain, Italy and the United States supplied samples that represented acute and convalescent COVID-19. The cDNA or gDNA used as material had been derived from T cells, B-cell-depleted T cells, or PBMCs.

Authors' processing steps: Estimates of nucleated cell counts were drawn from the amplification of reference gene primers. Produced via immunoSEQ multiplex PCR; TCRdb's table is partial and in-frame only. V and J calls and clone size are those listed in that table; D and trimming were worked out from the DNA. The sample holds 40,000 to 65,000 clones, about 86% seen once. The CDR3 has 15 amino acids. J lost 6 bases, V lost 6 bases, and 6 bases had no gene match. Germline CDR1 and CDR2: SNHLY and FYNNEI. The sample was peripheral blood. The sequence came from a man aged 70-80 years with active COVID-19. The chain links TRBV2 to TRBJ1-6; the match to TRBD1 covers 9 bases. The DNA for the CDR3 is TGTGCCAGCAGCGTGGGACAGGGAAGTAATTCACCCCTCCACTTT. This encodes CASSVGQGSNSPLHF.